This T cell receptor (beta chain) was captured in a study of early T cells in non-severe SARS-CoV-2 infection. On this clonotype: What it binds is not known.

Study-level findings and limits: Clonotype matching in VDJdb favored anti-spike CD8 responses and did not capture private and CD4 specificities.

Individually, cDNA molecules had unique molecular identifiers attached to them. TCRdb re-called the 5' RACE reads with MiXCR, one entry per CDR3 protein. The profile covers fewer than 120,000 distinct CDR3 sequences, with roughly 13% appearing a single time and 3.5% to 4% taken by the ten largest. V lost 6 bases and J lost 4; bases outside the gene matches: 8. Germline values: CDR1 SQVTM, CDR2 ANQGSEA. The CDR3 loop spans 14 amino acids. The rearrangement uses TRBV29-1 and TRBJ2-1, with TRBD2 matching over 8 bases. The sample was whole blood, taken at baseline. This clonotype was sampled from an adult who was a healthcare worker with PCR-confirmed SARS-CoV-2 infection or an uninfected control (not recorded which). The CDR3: CSVESGRSYNEQFF. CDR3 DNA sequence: TGCAGCGTGGAGAGCGGGAGAAGTTACAATGAGCAGTTCTTC.